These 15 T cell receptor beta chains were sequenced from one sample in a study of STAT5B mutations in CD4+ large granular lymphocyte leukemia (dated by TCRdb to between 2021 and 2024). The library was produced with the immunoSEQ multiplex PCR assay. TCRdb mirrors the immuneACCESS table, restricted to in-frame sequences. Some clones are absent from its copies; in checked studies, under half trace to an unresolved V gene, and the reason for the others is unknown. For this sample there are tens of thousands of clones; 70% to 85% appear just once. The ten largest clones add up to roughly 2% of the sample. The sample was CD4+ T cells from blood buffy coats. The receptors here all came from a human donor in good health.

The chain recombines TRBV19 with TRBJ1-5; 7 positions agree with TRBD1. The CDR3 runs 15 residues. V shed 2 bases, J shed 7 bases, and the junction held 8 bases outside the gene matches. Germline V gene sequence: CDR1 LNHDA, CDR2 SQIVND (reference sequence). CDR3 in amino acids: CASSIMRTGNQPQHF. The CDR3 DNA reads TGTGCCAGTAGTATAATGAGGACAGGTAACCAGCCCCAGCATTTT.

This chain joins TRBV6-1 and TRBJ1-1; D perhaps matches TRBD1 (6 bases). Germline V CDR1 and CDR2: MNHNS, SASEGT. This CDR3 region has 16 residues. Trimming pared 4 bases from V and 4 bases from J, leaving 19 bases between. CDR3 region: CASSGNRGQTGTEAFF. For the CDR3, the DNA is TGTGCCAGCAGTGGAAATCGCGGACAGACGGGCACTGAAGCTTTCTTT.

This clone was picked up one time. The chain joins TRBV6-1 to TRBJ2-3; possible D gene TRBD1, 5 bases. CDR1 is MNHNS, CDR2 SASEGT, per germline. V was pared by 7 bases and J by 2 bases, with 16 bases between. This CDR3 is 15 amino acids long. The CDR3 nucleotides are TGTGCCAGCACCGAAGCTAGGGGTCTCACAGATACGCAGTATTTT. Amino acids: CASTEARGLTDTQYF.

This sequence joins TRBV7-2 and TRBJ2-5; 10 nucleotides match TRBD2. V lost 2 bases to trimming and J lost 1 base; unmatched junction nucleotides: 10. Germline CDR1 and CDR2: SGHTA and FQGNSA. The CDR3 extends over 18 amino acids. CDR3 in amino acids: CASSLRLISGGPQETQYF. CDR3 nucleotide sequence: TGTGCCAGCAGCTTACGACTGATTAGCGGGGGGCCCCAAGAGACCCAGTACTTC.

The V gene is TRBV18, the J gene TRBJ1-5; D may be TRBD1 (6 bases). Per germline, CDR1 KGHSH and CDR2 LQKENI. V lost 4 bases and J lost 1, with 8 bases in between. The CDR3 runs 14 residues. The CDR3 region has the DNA TGTGCCAGCTCACTCACAGGGAGCAATCAGCCCCAGCATTTT. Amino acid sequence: CASSLTGSNQPQHF. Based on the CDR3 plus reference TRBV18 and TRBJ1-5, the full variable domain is NAGVMQNPRHLVRRRGQEARLRCSPMKGHSHVYWYRQLPEEGLKFMVYLQKENIIDESGMPKERFSAEFPKEGPSILRIQQVVRGDSAAYFCASSLTGSNQPQHFGDGTRLSIL.

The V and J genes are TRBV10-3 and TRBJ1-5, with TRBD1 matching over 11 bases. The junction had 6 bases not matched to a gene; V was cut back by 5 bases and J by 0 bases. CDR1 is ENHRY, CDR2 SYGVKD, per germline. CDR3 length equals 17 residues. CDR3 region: CAISPGTGGNSNQPQHF. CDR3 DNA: TGTGCCATCAGTCCGGGGACAGGGGGAAATAGCAATCAGCCCCAGCATTTT.

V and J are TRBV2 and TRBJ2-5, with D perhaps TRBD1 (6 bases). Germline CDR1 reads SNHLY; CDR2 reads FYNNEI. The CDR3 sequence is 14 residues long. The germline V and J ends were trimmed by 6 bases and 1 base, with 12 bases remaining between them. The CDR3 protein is CASSARTVQETQYF. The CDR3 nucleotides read TGTGCCAGCAGCGCCAGGACAGTCCAAGAGACCCAGTACTTC.

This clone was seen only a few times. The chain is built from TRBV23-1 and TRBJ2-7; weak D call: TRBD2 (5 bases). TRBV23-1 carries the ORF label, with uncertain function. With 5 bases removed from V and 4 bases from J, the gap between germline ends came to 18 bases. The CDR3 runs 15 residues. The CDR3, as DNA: TGCGCCAGCAGTACCCGACTGGGAGTGGGATACGAGCAGTACTTC. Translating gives CASSTRLGVGYEQYF.

In DNA, the CDR3 is TGTGCCAGTCTTCGTCGAGATGAAAAACTGTTTTTT. Amino acids: CASLRRDEKLFF. This chain joins TRBV2 and TRBJ1-4; D is uncertain. CDR1 is SNHLY, CDR2 FYNNEI, per germline. The V gene lost 9 bases and the J gene lost 6 bases, with 11 bases spanning the gap. The CDR3 has 12 amino acids.

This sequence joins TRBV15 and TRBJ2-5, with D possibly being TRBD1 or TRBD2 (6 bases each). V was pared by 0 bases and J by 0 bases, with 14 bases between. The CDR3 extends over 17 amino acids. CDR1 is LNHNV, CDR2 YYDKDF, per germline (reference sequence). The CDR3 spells CATSRDGGPAYQETQYF. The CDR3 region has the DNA TGTGCCACCAGCAGAGATGGGGGGCCGGCCTACCAAGAGACCCAGTACTTC.

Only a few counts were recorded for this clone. In nucleotides, the CDR3 is TGCGCCAGCAGCCTACAGGGGGGGCCGGCCAATGAGCAGTTCTTC. Translated, it gives CASSLQGGPANEQFF. The gene calls are TRBV5-1 and TRBJ2-1; D possibly corresponds to TRBD1 (8 bases). CDR1 is SGHRS, CDR2 YFSETQ, per germline. Trimming took off 4 bases at V and 6 bases at J, with 17 bases between the two ends. The CDR3 length is 15 residues.

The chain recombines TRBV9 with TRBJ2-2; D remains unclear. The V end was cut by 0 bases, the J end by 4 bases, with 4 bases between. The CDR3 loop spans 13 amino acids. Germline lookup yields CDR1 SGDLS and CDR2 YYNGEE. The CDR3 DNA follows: TGTGCCAGCAGCGTAGTCACCACCGGGGAGCTGTTTTTT. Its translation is CASSVVTTGELFF.

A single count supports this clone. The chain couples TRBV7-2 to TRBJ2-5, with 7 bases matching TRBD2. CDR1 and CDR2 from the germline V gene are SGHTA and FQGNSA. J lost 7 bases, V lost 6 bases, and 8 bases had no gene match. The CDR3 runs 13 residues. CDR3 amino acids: CASRGTGGVTQYF. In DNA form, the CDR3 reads TGTGCCAGCAGAGGGACGGGGGGAGTGACCCAGTACTTC.

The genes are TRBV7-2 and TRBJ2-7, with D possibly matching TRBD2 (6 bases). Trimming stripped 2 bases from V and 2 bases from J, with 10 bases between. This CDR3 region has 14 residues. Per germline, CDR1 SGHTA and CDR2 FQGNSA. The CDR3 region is CASSLTGTPYEQYF. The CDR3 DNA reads TGTGCCAGCAGCTTAACCGGGACTCCCTACGAGCAGTACTTC.

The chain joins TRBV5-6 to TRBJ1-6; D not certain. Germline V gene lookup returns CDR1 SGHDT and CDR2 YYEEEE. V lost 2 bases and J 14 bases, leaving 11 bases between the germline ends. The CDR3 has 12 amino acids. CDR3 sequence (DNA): TGTGCCAGCAGCTTCGAGACCGAGGCCCTCCACTTT. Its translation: CASSFETEALHF.